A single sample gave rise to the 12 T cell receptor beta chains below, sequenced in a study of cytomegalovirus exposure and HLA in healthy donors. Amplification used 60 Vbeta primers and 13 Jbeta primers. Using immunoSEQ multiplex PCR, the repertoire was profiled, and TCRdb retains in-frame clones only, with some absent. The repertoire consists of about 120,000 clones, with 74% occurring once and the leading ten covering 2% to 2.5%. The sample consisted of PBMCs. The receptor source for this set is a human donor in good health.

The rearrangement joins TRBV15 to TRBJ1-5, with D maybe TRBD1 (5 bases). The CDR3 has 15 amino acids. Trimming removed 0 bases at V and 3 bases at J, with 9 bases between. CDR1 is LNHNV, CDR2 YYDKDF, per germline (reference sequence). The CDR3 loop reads CATSRDMGPNQPQHF. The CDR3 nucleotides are TGTGCCACCAGCAGAGATATGGGGCCCAATCAGCCCCAGCATTTT.

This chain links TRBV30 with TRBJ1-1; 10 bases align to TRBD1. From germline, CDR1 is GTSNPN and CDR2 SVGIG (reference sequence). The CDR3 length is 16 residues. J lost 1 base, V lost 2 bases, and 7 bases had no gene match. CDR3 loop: CAWSFRDRGKNTEAFF. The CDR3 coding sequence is TGTGCCTGGAGTTTCCGGGACAGGGGAAAGAACACTGAAGCTTTCTTT.

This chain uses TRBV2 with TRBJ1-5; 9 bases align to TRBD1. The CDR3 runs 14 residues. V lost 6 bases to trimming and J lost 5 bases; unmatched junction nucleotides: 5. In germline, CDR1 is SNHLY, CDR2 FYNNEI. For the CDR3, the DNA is TGTGCCAGCAGGACGGACAGGGGTGATCAGCCCCAGCATTTT. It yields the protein CASRTDRGDQPQHF.

CDR3 sequence reads: CATSREAVEQFF. The CDR3 DNA sequence: TGTGCCACCAGCAGAGAGGCCGTAGAGCAGTTCTTC. V is TRBV15 and J is TRBJ2-1; D gene uncertain. The length of the CDR3 is 12 residues. Germline values: CDR1 LNHNV, CDR2 YYDKDF (reference sequence). Trimming cost V 0 bases and J 10 bases, with 7 bases left between them.

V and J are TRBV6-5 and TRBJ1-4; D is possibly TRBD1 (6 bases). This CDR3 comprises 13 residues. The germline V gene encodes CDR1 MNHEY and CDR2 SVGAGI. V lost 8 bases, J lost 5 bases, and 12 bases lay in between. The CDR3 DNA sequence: TGTGCCAGCCGTCAGGGGTTGAATGAAAAACTGTTTTTT. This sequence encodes CASRQGLNEKLFF.

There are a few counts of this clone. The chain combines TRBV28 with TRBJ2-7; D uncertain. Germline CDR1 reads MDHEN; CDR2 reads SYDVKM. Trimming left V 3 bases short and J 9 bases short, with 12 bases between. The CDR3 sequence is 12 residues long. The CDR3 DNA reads TGTGCCAGCAGTTTTCGTCTACGAAGGCAGTACTTC. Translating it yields CASSFRLRRQYF.

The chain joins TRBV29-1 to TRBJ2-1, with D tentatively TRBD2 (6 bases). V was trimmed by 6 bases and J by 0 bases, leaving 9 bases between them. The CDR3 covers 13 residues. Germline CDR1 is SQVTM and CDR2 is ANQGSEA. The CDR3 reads CSVGTDSYNEQFF. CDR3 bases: TGCAGCGTAGGGACTGACTCCTACAATGAGCAGTTCTTC.

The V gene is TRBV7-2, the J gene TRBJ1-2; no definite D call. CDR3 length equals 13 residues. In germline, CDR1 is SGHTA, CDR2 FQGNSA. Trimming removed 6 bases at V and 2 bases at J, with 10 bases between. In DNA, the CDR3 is TGTGCCAGCAGTCAAGCCAGGAACTATGGCTACACCTTC. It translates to CASSQARNYGYTF.

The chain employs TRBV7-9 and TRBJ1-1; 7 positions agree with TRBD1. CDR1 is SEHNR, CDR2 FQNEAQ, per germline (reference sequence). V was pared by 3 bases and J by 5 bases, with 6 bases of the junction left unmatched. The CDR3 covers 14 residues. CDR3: CASSFKGAQTEAFF. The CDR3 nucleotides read TGTGCCAGCAGCTTTAAGGGGGCCCAGACTGAAGCTTTCTTT.

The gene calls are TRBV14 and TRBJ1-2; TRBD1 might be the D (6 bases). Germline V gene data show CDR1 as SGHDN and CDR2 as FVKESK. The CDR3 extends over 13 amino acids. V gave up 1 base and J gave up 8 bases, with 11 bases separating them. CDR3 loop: CASSQAGGTGYTF. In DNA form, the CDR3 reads TGTGCCAGCAGCCAAGCTGGGGGCACCGGCTACACCTTC.

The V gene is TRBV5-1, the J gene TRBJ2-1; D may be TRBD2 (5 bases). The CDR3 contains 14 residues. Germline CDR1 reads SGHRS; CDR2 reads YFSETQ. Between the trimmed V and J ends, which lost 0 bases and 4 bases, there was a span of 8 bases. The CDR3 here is CASSLDGNYNEQFF. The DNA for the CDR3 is TGCGCCAGCAGCTTGGACGGGAATTACAATGAGCAGTTCTTC.

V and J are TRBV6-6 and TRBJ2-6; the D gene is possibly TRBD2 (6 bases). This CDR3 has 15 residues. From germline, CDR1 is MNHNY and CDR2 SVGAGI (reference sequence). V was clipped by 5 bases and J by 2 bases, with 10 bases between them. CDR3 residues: CASSLAGTGANVLTF. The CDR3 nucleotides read TGTGCCAGCAGTCTGGCGGGGACTGGGGCCAACGTCCTGACTTTC.